Listed here is a single TCR beta chain. The antigen is unknown. Alongside a J-beta primer mix, a sample-barcoded 5' primer served in a second PCR lasting about 7 to 12 cycles. Each CDR3 protein is one row after TCRdb ran MiXCR on the 5' RACE reads. The sample yields hundreds of thousands of distinct CDR3 sequences, 40% to 45% seen once. The germline CDR1 and CDR2 sequences are DFQATT and SNEGSKA (reference sequence). This CDR3 has 14 amino acids. The junction had 6 bases not matched to a gene; V was cut back by 4 bases and J by 5 bases. This entry comes from a study of blood T cells in healthy people across ages. The study, taken as a whole, reports: As age increased, TCR beta diversity per million T cells fell in a roughly linear fashion.

The sample consisted of blood. This receptor was identified in a woman aged 55-70 years in good health. The gene calls are TRBV20-1 and TRBJ1-1; TRBD1 matches at 11 bases. The CDR3 loop is CSAISGQGATEAFF. Written as DNA, the CDR3 is TGCAGTGCTATCTCCGGACAGGGGGCGACTGAAGCTTTCTTT.